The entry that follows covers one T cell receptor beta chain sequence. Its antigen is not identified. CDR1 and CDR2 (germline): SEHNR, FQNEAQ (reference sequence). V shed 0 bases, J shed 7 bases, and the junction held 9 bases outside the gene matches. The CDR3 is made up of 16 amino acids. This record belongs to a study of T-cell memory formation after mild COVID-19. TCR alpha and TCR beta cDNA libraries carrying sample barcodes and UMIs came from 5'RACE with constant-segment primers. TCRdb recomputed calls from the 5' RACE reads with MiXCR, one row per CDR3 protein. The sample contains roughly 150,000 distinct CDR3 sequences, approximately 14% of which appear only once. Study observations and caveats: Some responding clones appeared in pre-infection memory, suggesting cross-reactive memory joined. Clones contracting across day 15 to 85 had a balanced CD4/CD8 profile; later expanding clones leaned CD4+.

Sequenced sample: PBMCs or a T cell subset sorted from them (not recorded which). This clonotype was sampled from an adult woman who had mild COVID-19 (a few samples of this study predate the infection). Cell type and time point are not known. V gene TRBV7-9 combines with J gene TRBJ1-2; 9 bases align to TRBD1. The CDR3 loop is CASSLARDRASGGYTF. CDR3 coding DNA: TGTGCCAGCAGCTTAGCCCGGGACAGGGCGAGTGGTGGCTACACCTTC.